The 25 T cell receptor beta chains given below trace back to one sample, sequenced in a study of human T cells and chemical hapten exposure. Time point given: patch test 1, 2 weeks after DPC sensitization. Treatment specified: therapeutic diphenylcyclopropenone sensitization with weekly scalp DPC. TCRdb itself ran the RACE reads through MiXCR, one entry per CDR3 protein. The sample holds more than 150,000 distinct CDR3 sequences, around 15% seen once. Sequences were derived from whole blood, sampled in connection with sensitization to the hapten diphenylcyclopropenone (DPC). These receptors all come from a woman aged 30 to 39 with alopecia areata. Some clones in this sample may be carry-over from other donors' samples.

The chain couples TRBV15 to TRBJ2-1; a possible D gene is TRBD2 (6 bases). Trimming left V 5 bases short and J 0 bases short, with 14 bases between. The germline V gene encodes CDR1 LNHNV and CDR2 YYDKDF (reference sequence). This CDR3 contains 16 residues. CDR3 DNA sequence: TGTGCCACCAGCGCGAATGCGGGGAGCTCCTACAATGAGCAGTTCTTC. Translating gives CATSANAGSSYNEQFF.

The CDR3 nucleotides read TGTGCCAGCAGCTTGGGGACAGGAAGCAATGAGCAGTTCTTC. Protein product: CASSLGTGSNEQFF. The V call is TRBV7-7, the J call TRBJ2-1; 8 bases are shared with TRBD1. CDR1 is SSHAT and CDR2 is FNYEAQ in the germline V gene (reference sequence). The CDR3 spans 14 residues. Trimming took 3 bases from V and 6 from J; bases not matched to a gene: 4.

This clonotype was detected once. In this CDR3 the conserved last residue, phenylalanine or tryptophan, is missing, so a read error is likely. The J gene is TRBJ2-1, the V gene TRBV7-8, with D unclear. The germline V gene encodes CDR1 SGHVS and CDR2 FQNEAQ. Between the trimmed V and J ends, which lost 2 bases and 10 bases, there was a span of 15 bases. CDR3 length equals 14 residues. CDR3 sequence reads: CASSLPPMTGEQFL. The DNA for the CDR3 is TGTGCCAGCAGCTTACCCCCAATGACCGGGGAGCAGTTCTTA.

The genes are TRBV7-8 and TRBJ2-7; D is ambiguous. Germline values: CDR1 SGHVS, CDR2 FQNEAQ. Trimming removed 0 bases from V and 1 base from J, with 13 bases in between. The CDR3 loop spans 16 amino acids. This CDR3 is CASSLARLVVSYEQYF. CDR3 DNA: TGTGCCAGCAGCTTAGCGAGGCTAGTAGTGTCCTACGAGCAGTACTTC.

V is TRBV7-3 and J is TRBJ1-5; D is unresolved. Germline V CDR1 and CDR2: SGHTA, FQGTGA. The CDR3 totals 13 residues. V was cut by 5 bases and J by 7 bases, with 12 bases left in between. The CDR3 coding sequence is TGTGCCAGCAGCCCCACCCCGGAGCAGCCCCAGCATTTT. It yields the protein CASSPTPEQPQHF.

CDR3 bases: TGTGCCAGCAGCTTTCGTCGGGCGACCGATCGAACTCTCGAAAAACTGTTTTTT. The encoded protein is CASSFRRATDRTLEKLFF. This chain uses TRBV5-6 with TRBJ1-4; no clear D. Germline values: CDR1 SGHDT, CDR2 YYEEEE. This CDR3 has 18 amino acids. V dropped 2 bases and J dropped 8 bases, with 25 bases sitting between them.

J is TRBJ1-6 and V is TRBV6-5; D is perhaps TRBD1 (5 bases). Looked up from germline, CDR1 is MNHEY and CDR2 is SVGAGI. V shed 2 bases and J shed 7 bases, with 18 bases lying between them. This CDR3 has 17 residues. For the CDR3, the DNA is TGTGCCAGCAGTTACGTATCAGGGCTCTCCGAGAATTCACCCCTCCACTTT. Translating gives CASSYVSGLSENSPLHF.

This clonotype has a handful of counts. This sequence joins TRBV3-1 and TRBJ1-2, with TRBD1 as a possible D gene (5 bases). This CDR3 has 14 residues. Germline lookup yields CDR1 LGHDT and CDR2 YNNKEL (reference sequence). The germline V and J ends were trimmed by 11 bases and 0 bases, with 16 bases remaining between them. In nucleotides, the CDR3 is TGTGCCTCCTCACGAGACAGAACTAACTATGGCTACACCTTC. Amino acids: CASSRDRTNYGYTF. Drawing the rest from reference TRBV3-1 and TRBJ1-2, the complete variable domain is DTAVSQTPKYLVTQMGNDKSIKCEQNLGHDTMYWYKQDSKKFLKIMFSYNNKELIINETVPNRFSPKSPDKAHLNLHINSLELGDSAVYFCASSRDRTNYGYTFGSGTRLTVV.

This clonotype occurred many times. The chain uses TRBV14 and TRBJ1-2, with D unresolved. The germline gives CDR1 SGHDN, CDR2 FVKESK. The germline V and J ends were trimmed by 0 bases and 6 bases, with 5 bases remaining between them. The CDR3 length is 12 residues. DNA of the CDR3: TGTGCCAGCAGCCAAGATCGGCATGGCTACACCTTC. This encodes CASSQDRHGYTF.

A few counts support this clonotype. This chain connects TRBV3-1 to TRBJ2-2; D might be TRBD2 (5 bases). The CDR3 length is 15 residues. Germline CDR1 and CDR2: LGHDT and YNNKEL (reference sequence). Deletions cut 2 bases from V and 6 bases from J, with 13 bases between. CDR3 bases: TGTGCCAGCAGCCAATCCCCTAGCATCTCCGGGGAGCTGTTTTTT. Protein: CASSQSPSISGELFF.

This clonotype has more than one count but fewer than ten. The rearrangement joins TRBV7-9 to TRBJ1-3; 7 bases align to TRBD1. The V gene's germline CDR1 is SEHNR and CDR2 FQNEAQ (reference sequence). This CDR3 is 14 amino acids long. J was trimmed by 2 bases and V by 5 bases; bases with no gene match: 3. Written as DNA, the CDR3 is TGTGCCAGCAGCCCGGGACAGACTGGAAACACCATATATTTT. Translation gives CASSPGQTGNTIYF.

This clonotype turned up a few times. CDR3 coding DNA: TGTGCCAGCAACCCGACAGGGGCGAGGTACGAGCAGTACTTC. This sequence encodes CASNPTGARYEQYF. The gene calls are TRBV6-6 and TRBJ2-7, with TRBD1 identical over 8 bases. This CDR3 is built from 14 residues. Germline V gene sequence: CDR1 MNHNY, CDR2 SVGAGI (reference sequence). J lost 4 bases, V lost 7 bases, and 9 bases had no gene match.

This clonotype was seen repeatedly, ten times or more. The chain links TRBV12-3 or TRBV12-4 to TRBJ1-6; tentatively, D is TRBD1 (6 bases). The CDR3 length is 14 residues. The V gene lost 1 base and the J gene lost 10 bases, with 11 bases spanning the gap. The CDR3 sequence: CASSLVGGRSPLHF. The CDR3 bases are TGTGCCAGCAGTTTAGTGGGGGGCAGATCACCCCTCCACTTT.

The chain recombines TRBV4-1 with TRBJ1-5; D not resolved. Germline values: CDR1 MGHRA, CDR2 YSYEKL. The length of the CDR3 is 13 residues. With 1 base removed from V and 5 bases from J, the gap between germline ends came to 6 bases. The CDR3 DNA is TGCGCCAGCAGCCAAGTCGGGGATCAGCCCCAGCATTTT. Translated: CASSQVGDQPQHF.

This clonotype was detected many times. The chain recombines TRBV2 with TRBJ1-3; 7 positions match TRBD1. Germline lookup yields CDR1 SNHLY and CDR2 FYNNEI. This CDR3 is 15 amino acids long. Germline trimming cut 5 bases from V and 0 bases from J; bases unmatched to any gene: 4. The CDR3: CASSPQGFSGNTIYF. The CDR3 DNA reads TGTGCCAGCAGTCCACAGGGGTTCTCTGGAAACACCATATATTTT.

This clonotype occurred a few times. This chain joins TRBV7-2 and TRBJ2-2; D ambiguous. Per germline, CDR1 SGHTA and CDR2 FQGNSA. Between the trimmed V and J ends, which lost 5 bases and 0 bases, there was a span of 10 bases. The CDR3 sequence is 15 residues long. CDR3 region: CASSLPTTNTGELFF. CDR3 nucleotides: TGTGCCAGCAGCCTCCCGACGACGAACACCGGGGAGCTGTTTTTT.

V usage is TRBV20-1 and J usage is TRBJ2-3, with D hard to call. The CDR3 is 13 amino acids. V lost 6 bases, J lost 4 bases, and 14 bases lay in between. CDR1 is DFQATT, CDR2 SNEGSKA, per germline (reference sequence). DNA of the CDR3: TGCAGTGCCCGTTCTATTGCGCCAGATACGCAGTATTTT. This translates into CSARSIAPDTQYF.

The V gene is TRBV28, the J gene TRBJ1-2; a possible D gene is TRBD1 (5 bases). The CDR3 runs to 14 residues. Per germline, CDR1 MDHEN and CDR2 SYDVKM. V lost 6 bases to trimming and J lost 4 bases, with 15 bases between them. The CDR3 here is CASRFQGEVYGYTF. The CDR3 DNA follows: TGTGCCAGCAGGTTCCAGGGTGAGGTCTATGGCTACACCTTC.

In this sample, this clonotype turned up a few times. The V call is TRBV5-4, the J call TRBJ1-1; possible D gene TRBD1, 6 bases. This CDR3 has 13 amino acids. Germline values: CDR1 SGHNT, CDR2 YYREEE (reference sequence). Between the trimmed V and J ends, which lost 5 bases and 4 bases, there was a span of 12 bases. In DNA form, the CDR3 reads TGTGCCAGCAGTTTTGGGGGCATCACTGAAGCTTTCTTT. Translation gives CASSFGGITEAFF.

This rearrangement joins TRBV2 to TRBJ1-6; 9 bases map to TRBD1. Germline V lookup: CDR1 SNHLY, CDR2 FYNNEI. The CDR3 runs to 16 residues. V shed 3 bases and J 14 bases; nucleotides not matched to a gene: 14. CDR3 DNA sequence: TGTGCCAGCAGTGACCCCGTGTTTTCGGACAGGGGATCCCTCCACTTT. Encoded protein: CASSDPVFSDRGSLHF.

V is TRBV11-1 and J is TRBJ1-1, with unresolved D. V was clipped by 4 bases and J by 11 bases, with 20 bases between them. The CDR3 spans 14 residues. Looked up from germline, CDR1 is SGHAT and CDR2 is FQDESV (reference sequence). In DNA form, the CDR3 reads TGTGCCAGCAGCTCACAAACGGGCGGGGTGACGGCTTTCTTT. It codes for CASSSQTGGVTAFF.

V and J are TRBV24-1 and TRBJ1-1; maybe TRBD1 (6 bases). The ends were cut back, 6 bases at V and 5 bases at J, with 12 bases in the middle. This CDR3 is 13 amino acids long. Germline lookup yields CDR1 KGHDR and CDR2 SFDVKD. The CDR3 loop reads CATSTRRGTEAFF. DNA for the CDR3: TGTGCCACCAGTACCCGGAGGGGGACTGAAGCTTTCTTT.

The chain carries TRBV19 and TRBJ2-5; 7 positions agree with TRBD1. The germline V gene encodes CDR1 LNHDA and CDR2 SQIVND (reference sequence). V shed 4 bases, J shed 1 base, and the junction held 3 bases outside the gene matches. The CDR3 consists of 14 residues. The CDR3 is CASSTWTGQETQYF. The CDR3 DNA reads TGTGCCAGTAGTACCTGGACAGGCCAAGAGACCCAGTACTTC.

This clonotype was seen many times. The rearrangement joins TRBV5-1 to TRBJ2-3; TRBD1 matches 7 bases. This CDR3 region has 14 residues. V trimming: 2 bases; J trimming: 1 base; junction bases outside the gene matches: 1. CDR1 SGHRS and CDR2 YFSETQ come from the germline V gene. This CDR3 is CASSLGGGTDTQYF. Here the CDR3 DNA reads TGCGCCAGCAGCTTAGGGGGCGGCACAGATACGCAGTATTTT.

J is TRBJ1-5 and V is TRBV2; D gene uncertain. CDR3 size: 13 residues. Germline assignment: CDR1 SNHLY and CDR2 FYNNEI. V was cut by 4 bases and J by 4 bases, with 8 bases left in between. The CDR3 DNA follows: TGTGCCAGCAGTGGAGGTTATAATCAGCCCCAGCATTTT. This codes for CASSGGYNQPQHF. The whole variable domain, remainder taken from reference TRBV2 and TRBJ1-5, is EPEVTQTPSHQVTQMGQEVILRCVPISNHLYFYWYRQILGQKVEFLVSFYNNEISEKSEIFDDQFSVERPDGSNFTLKIRSTKLEDSAMYFCASSGGYNQPQHFGDGTRLSIL.